This T cell receptor (beta chain) was obtained from a study of T-cell reconstitution after alpha-beta-depleted transplantation in children. As it was prepared, the TCRbeta library received unique molecular identifiers. TCRdb passed the PCR reads through MiXCR, listing each CDR3 protein once. The sample has roughly 790,000 distinct CDR3 sequences; about 16% are singletons. This clonotype was counted only a few times. The clonotype originates from a male patient under 18 who had a stem cell transplant for acute lymphoblastic leukemia, so the T cells may come from the graft donor. The material was PBMCs, mostly from graft donor cells, obtained 360 days after TCRalphabeta/CD19-depleted stem cell transplant.

CDR3 sequence: CASSQFINQPQHF. In DNA, the CDR3 is TGTGCCAGCAGCCAATTCATCAATCAGCCCCAGCATTTT. The chain recombines TRBV14 with TRBJ1-5, with D unresolved. The CDR3 totals 13 residues. The germline CDR1 and CDR2 sequences are SGHDN and FVKESK. V lost 2 bases and J 3 bases, leaving 5 bases between the germline ends.